These 14 T cell receptor beta chains originate from one sample sequenced in a study of CD8 T cells in Susac syndrome. Reverse transcription of roughly 0.5 to 1 ug RNA used random hexamers. TCRdb reprocessed the immunoSEQ multiplex PCR reads via MiXCR and lists one record per CDR3 protein. This sample carries around 170,000 distinct CDR3 sequences, just under 95% of them seen once, and the ten largest clones take around 0.16%. Sequencing was performed on CD8+ T cells from PBMCs. These receptors all come from a human donor with Susac syndrome.

The chain couples TRBV21-1 to TRBJ2-1. TRBV21-1 is annotated as a pseudogene. The CDR3 contains 17 residues. The CDR3, as DNA: TGTGCCAGCAGAAAGGGATTGCTACACCATTCCGACAATGAGCAGTTCTTC. Its translation is CASRKGLLHHSDNEQFF.

This sequence joins TRBV5-1 and TRBJ1-1, with a weak D call TRBD1 (6 bases). V was clipped by 2 bases and J by 3 bases, with 8 bases between them. CDR1 and CDR2 (germline): SGHRS, YFSETQ. The CDR3 is 13 residues long. CDR3 sequence: CASSLKGDTEAFF. The CDR3 bases are TGCGCCAGCAGCTTAAAGGGGGACACTGAAGCTTTCTTT.

The chain is built from TRBV27 and TRBJ1-2, with a possible D match to TRBD1 (5 bases). The V gene's germline CDR1 is MNHEY and CDR2 SMNVEV (reference sequence). Trimming took off 6 bases at V and 8 bases at J, with 10 bases between the two ends. This CDR3 spans 11 amino acids. CDR3 nucleotide sequence: TGTGCCAGCAGAGGGGAAGGGGGCTACACCTTC. Its protein is CASRGEGGYTF.

The V gene is TRBV27, the J gene TRBJ2-7; 10 bases are shared with TRBD1. CDR1 MNHEY and CDR2 SMNVEV come from the germline V gene (reference sequence). Trimming at V came to 6 bases and at J to 3 bases, leaving 8 bases not matched to a gene. The CDR3 spans 15 residues. CDR3 loop: CASSLWGQGNYEQYF. The CDR3, as DNA: TGTGCCAGCAGCCTCTGGGGACAGGGGAACTACGAGCAGTACTTC.

The gene calls are TRBV9 and TRBJ1-1, with D unresolved. The CDR3 length is 13 residues. The germline V gene encodes CDR1 SGDLS and CDR2 YYNGEE. The V gene lost 2 bases and the J gene lost 5 bases, with 10 bases spanning the gap. The CDR3 sequence: CASSVSGGTEAFF. As DNA, the CDR3 is TGTGCCAGCAGCGTGTCTGGAGGTACTGAAGCTTTCTTT.

The chain combines TRBV15 with TRBJ2-7, with 11 bases lining up with TRBD2. CDR3 size: 15 residues. The ends lost 5 bases at V and 0 bases at J; junction bases unmatched: 3. Germline values: CDR1 LNHNV, CDR2 YYDKDF (reference sequence). This CDR3 is CATSGTSGTSYEQYF. In DNA form, the CDR3 reads TGTGCCACCAGCGGGACTAGCGGAACCTCCTACGAGCAGTACTTC.

Here the CDR3 reads CASSLVFRGLSPQETQYF. Written as DNA, the CDR3 is TGTGCCAGCAGCTTAGTCTTCAGAGGGTTAAGTCCCCAAGAGACCCAGTACTTC. The chain recombines TRBV11-2 with TRBJ2-5; possible D gene TRBD2, 5 bases. V was clipped by 1 base and J by 1 base, with 19 bases between them. The length of the CDR3 is 18 residues. Germline CDR1 SGHAT, CDR2 FQNNGV.

The chain recombines TRBV7-2 with TRBJ2-5; 13 nucleotides align to TRBD2. Trimming took 4 bases from V and 3 from J; bases not matched to a gene: 8. The CDR3 is 17 amino acids. Germline CDR1 is SGHTA and CDR2 is FQGNSA. The CDR3 DNA reads TGTGCCAGCAGCTCCCCTCTAACTAGCGGGGGGGAAGAGACCCAGTACTTC. Residues: CASSSPLTSGGEETQYF.

The rearrangement links TRBV12-3 or TRBV12-4 to TRBJ2-5; D remains ambiguous. The CDR3 runs to 13 residues. Trimming stripped 3 bases from V and 5 bases from J, with 10 bases between. The CDR3 loop is CASSLPGWETQYF. In DNA, the CDR3 is TGTGCCAGCAGTTTGCCGGGTTGGGAGACCCAGTACTTC.

The V gene is TRBV6-6, the J gene TRBJ1-3; D call uncertain. This CDR3 spans 11 amino acids. Germline V lookup: CDR1 MNHNY, CDR2 SVGAGI (reference sequence). Between the trimmed V and J ends, which lost 8 bases and 3 bases, there was a span of 5 bases. CDR3 coding DNA: TGTGCCAGCGGACTTGGAAACACCATATATTTT. Its translation is CASGLGNTIYF.

This rearrangement joins TRBV25-1 to TRBJ1-1; D gene unclear. The CDR3 sequence is 15 residues long. CDR1 is MGHDK and CDR2 is SYGVNS in the germline V gene. V was shortened by 2 bases and J by 0 bases, with 10 bases between the two germline ends. The CDR3 DNA reads TGTGCCAGCAGTGAAGACGAAGGGATGAACACTGAAGCTTTCTTT. Translated, it gives CASSEDEGMNTEAFF. Full variable domain (remainder filled in from reference TRBV25-1 and TRBJ1-1): EADIYQTPRYLVIGTGKKITLECSQTMGHDKMYWYQQDPGMELHLIHYSYGVNSTEKGDLSSESTVSRIRTEHFPLTLESARPSHTSQYLCASSEDEGMNTEAFFGQGTRLTVV.

The rearrangement links TRBV6-5 to TRBJ1-2, with D uncertain. CDR1 is MNHEY and CDR2 is SVGAGI in the germline V gene. There are 14 residues in the CDR3. The V end was cut by 4 bases, the J end by 6 bases, with 15 bases between. The CDR3: CASSSQTMVNGYTF. The CDR3 region has the DNA TGTGCCAGCAGTTCCCAGACAATGGTCAATGGCTACACCTTC.

V usage is TRBV20-1 and J usage is TRBJ2-1; 12 nucleotides match TRBD2. The CDR3 contains 16 residues. After removal of 0 bases from V and 9 bases from J, the junction contained 9 bases not matched to a gene. Germline CDR1 is DFQATT and CDR2 is SNEGSKA (reference sequence). The DNA of the CDR3 is TGCAGTGCTAGAGATCTGTGGACTAGCGGGACAGCTGAGCAGTTCTTC. Encoded protein: CSARDLWTSGTAEQFF.

This clonotype appeared once. V is TRBV29-1 and J is TRBJ2-1, with TRBD2 as a possible D gene (5 bases). The germline CDR1 and CDR2 sequences are SQVTM and ANQGSEA. Trimming cost V 2 bases and J 4 bases, with 6 bases left between them. This CDR3 comprises 12 residues. CDR3 loop: CSVETRYNEQFF. CDR3 sequence (DNA): TGCAGCGTTGAAACTAGATACAATGAGCAGTTCTTC.